Listed below are T cell receptor beta chains from one sample, sequenced in a study of T cells after yellow fever vaccination. TCRdb independently ran MiXCR on the 5' RACE reads; one entry per CDR3 protein. Counted here are some 340,000 distinct CDR3 sequences, around 11% occurring once; the ten biggest clones make up about 3.3%. The specimen comprised CD4+ T cells sorted from PBMCs, sampled 45 days after the yellow fever booster vaccination. These receptors originate from a man between 18 and 29 years old who received the YFV17D yellow fever vaccine. CDR3s include the opening cysteine and the closing phenylalanine or tryptophan. The D gene is left open where the match is weak. Clone size is shown for a subset of rows, as once, few, many or a class of expanded clone.

TRBD1	15	TRBJ2-1	TRBV7-9	many	TGTGCCAGCAGCTCACAGGGGATATCGGTCAATGAGCAGTTCTTC	CASSSQGISVNEQFF
TRBD2	15	TRBJ2-3	TRBV5-4	-	TGTGCCAGCACAATTAGCGGGGGGGCTGGAGATACGCAGTATTTT	CASTISGGAGDTQYF
-	13	TRBJ2-7	TRBV5-4	-	TGTGCCCTAAAAGACCAGGGAGCCTACGAGCAGTACTTC	CALKDQGAYEQYF
-	13	TRBJ2-7	TRBV28	few	TGTGCCAGCAGAGGACGACAGTTTCGAGAGCAGTACTTC	CASRGRQFREQYF
TRBD1	15	TRBJ2-2	TRBV6-6	-	TGTGCCAGCAGTTACTTTGGACAGGGTACCGGGGAGCTGTTTTTT	CASSYFGQGTGELFF
-	15	TRBJ2-6	TRBV24-1	few	TGTGCCACCAGTGATTTGCCACCCGGGGCCAACGTCCTGACTTTC	CATSDLPPGANVLTF
-	12	TRBJ2-1	TRBV12-3/TRBV12-4	-	TGTGCCAGCAGTTCAGGACTGGGTGAGCAGTTCTTC	CASSSGLGEQFF
-	14	TRBJ2-2	TRBV11-2	once	TGTGCCAGCAGCTTAGACAAACCCACCGGGGAGCTGTTTTTT	CASSLDKPTGELFF
TRBD2	14	TRBJ2-1	TRBV6-5	few	TGTGCCAGCAGTCGAGCGGGGTGGTACAATGAGCAGTTCTTC	CASSRAGWYNEQFF
-	13	TRBJ1-2	TRBV7-8	many	TGTGCCAGCAGCCGGACAGAGCTGGGTGGCTACACCTTC	CASSRTELGGYTF
TRBD1	13	TRBJ2-7	TRBV29-1	many	TGCAGCGTTACGGACAGGGGAACCTACGAGCAGTACTTC	CSVTDRGTYEQYF
-	16	TRBJ1-2	TRBV27	few	TGTGCCAGCGCGGACTTCAGTCTCCACGGAAAGTATGGCTACACCTTC	CASADFSLHGKYGYTF
-	15	TRBJ2-3	TRBV6-1	-	TGTGCCAGCAGTGAGAGGGGGTCCAGGGGCGATACGCAGTATTTT	CASSERGSRGDTQYF
TRBD2	15	TRBJ2-3	TRBV5-1	-	TGCGCCAGCGGGGTTCGGGGGGACGTCACAGATACGCAGTATTTT	CASGVRGDVTDTQYF
TRBD1	13	TRBJ2-3	TRBV10-3	-	TGTGCCATCCAGGGGGCCCCCACAGATACGCAGTATTTT	CAIQGAPTDTQYF
TRBD2	15	TRBJ2-5	TRBV25-1	-	TGTGCCTCCACGGGGTTCCAGCGGGGATATGAGACCCAGTACTTC	CASTGFQRGYETQYF
TRBD1	13	TRBJ1-4	TRBV20-1	-	TGCAGTGCCAGGACAGGGAAAGGAGTAAAACTGTTTTTT	CSARTGKGVKLFF
TRBD1	13	TRBJ1-2	TRBV4-3	-	TGCGCCAGCAGCACGGGACAGAGATATGGCTACACCTTC	CASSTGQRYGYTF
-	14	TRBJ2-1	TRBV7-9	-	TGTGCCAGCAGCTTAGCGCTCACAGGGAGTGAGCAGTTCTTC	CASSLALTGSEQFF